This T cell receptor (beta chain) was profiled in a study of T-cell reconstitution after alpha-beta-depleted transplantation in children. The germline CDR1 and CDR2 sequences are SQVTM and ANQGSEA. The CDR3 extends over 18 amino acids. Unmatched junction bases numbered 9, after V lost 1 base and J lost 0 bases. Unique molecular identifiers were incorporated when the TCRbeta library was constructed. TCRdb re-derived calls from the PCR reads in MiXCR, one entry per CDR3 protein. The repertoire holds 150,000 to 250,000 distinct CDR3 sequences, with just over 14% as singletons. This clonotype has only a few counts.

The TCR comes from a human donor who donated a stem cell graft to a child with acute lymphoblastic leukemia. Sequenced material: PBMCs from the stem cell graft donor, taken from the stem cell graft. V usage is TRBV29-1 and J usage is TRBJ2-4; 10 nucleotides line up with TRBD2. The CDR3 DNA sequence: TGCAGCGTTGAAGGATCGGGAGCGGGAGGGCTAGCCAAAAACATTCAGTACTTC. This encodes CSVEGSGAGGLAKNIQYF.